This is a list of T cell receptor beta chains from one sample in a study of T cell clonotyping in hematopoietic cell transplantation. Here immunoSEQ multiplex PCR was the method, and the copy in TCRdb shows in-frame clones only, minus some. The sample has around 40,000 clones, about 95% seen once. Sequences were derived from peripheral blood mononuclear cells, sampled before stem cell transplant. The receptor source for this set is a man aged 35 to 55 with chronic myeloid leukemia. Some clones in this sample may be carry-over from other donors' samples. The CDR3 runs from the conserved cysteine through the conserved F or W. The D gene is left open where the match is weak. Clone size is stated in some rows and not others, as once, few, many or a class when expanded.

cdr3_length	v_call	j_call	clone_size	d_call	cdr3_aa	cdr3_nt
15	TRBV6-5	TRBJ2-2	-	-	CASRRHRSNTGELFF	TGTGCCAGCAGACGACACAGATCGAACACCGGGGAGCTGTTTTTT
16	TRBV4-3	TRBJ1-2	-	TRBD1	CASSQAGTGAIYGYTF	TGCGCCAGCAGCCAAGCTGGGACAGGGGCTATCTATGGCTACACCTTC
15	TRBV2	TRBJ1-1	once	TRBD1	CASSEARGPGTEAFF	TGTGCCAGCAGTGAAGCCAGGGGGCCCGGCACTGAAGCTTTCTTT
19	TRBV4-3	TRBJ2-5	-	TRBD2	CASSQEYRGRTGGLETQYF	TGCGCCAGCAGCCAAGAATATCGGGGCAGAACCGGGGGGTTGGAGACCCAGTACTTC
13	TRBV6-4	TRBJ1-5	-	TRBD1	CASSGGQGQPQHF	TGTGCCAGCAGTGGAGGACAGGGACAGCCCCAGCATTTT
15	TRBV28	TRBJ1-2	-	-	CASTISTVRSYGYTF	TGTGCCAGCACCATTTCGACAGTGCGATCTTATGGCTACACCTTC
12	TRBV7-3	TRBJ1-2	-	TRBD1	CASRDRDGGYTF	TGTGCCAGCAGGGACAGGGATGGAGGCTACACCTTC
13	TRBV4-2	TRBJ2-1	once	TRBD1	CASRDRAPNEQFF	TGTGCCAGCCGGGACAGAGCACCCAATGAGCAGTTCTTC
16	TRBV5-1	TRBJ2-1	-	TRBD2	CASSPDIAGTYNEQFF	TGCGCCAGCAGCCCGGATATAGCGGGGACTTACAATGAGCAGTTCTTC
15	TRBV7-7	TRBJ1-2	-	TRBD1	CASNPRDRPSNGYTF	TGTGCTAGCAACCCCCGGGACAGGCCCTCTAATGGCTACACCTTC
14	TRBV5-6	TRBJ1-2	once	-	CASSPLTGQKSYTF	TGTGCCAGCAGCCCTCTAACGGGACAAAAGAGCTACACCTTC
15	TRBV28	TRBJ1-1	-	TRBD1	CASSLGTGGRTEAFF	TGTGCCAGCAGTTTGGGTACAGGGGGCAGAACTGAAGCTTTCTTT
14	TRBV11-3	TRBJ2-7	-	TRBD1	CASSPSDRTYEQYF	TGTGCCAGCAGCCCTTCGGACAGGACCTACGAGCAGTACTTC
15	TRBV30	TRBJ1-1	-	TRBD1	CAWSEDRGRNTEAFF	TGTGCCTGGAGTGAAGACAGGGGGCGTAACACTGAAGCTTTCTTT
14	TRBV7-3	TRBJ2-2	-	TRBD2	CASSSGGWTGELFF	TGTGCCAGCAGTAGCGGGGGATGGACCGGGGAGCTGTTTTTT
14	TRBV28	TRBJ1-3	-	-	CASSLGGGGNTIYF	TGTGCCAGCAGTTTAGGAGGAGGTGGAAACACCATATATTTT
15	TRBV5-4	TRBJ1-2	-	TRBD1	CASSSGQGANYGYTF	TGTGCCAGCAGCTCGGGACAGGGAGCTAACTATGGCTACACCTTC
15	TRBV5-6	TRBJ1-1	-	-	CASSRRGREDTEAFF	TGTGCCAGCAGCCGGCGGGGGAGGGAAGACACTGAAGCTTTCTTT
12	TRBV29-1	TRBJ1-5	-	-	CSVGGGNQAQHF	TGCAGCGTTGGGGGGGGGAATCAGGCCCAGCATTTT
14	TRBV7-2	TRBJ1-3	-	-	CASSPRDNRNTIYF	TGTGCCAGCAGCCCCCGAGACAATCGGAACACCATATATTTT
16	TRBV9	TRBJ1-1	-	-	CASSVGGERGNTEAFF	TGTGCCAGCAGCGTCGGGGGGGAGAGGGGGAACACTGAAGCTTTCTTT
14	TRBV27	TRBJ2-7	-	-	CASSLSSIAYEQYF	TGTGCCAGCAGTTTATCGAGCATCGCCTACGAGCAGTACTTC
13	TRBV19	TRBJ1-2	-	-	CASSLPGRGGYTF	TGTGCCAGTTCCCTGCCGGGGAGGGGCGGCTACACCTTC
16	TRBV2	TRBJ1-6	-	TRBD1	CASSETGWVGNSPLHF	TGTGCCAGCAGTGAGACAGGGTGGGTAGGAAATTCACCCCTCCACTTT
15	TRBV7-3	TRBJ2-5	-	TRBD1	CASSPGTGGEGTQYF	TGTGCCAGCAGCCCCGGGACAGGGGGTGAGGGGACCCAGTACTTC
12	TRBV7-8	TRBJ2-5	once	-	CASSLVGETQYF	TGTGCCAGCAGCTTAGTAGGGGAGACCCAGTACTTC
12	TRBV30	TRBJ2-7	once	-	CAWSVWVGEQYF	TGTGCCTGGAGTGTTTGGGTGGGTGAGCAGTACTTC
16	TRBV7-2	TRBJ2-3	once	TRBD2	CASSIRLAGDTDTQYF	TGTGCCAGCAGCATTCGACTAGCGGGGGACACAGATACGCAGTATTTT
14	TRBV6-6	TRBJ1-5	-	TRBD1	CASSRDRYNQPQHF	TGTGCCAGCAGTCGGGACAGGTATAATCAGCCCCAGCATTTT
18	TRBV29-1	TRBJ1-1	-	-	CSVDLFWTASGKNTEAFF	TGCAGCGTTGATCTCTTTTGGACTGCCAGCGGGAAAAACACTGAAGCTTTCTTT
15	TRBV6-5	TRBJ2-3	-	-	CASGVRGPLGDTQYF	TGTGCCAGCGGGGTCAGGGGCCCACTTGGGGATACGCAGTATTTT
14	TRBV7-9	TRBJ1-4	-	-	CASSLSQGREKLFF	TGTGCCAGCAGCTTATCACAGGGAAGGGAAAAACTGTTTTTT
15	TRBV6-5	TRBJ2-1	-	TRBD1	CASRAGTESYNEQFF	TGTGCCAGCAGAGCCGGGACAGAGTCCTACAATGAGCAGTTCTTC
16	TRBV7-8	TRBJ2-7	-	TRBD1	CASSLLDRDNSYEQYF	TGTGCCAGCAGCTTATTGGACAGGGATAACTCCTACGAGCAGTACTTC
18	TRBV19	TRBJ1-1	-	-	CASSIDLSGGSADTEAFF	TGTGCCAGTAGTATAGATCTGTCGGGGGGCAGTGCGGACACTGAAGCTTTCTTT
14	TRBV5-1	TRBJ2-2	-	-	CASRAGTNTGELFF	TGCGCCAGCAGGGCAGGGACGAACACCGGGGAGCTGTTTTTT
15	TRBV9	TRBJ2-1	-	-	CASSVGFGADNEQFF	TGTGCCAGCAGCGTAGGTTTTGGGGCAGATAATGAGCAGTTCTTC
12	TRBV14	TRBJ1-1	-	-	CASSQTSRRAFF	TGTGCCAGCAGCCAAACATCCCGGCGGGCTTTCTTT
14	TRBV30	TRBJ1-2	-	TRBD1	CAWKGQGEFYGYTF	TGTGCCTGGAAAGGGCAGGGGGAATTCTATGGCTACACCTTC
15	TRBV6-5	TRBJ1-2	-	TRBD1	CASSLTGFGVYGYTF	TGTGCCAGCAGTTTGACAGGGTTCGGGGTCTATGGCTACACCTTC
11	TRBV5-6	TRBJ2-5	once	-	CASSFAETQYF	TGTGCCAGCAGCTTTGCAGAGACCCAGTACTTC
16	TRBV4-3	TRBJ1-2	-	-	CASSQDGEGGTYGYTF	TGCGCCAGCAGCCAAGATGGGGAGGGGGGCACCTATGGCTACACCTTC
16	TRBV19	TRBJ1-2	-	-	CASSPRGGQTINGYTF	TGTGCCAGTAGTCCACGTGGGGGGCAAACGATCAATGGCTACACCTTC
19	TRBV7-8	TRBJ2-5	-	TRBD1	CASSLRAQGSRGSQETQYF	TGTGCCAGCAGCTTAAGGGCCCAGGGCAGCAGGGGGTCCCAAGAGACCCAGTACTTC
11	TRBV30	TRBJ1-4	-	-	CAWSVSQELFF	TGTGCCTGGAGTGTATCTCAAGAACTGTTTTTT
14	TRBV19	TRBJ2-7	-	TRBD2	CASSIRREVDEQYF	TGTGCCAGTAGTATAAGACGGGAGGTCGACGAGCAGTACTTC
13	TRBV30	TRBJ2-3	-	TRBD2	CAWRAGYTDTQYF	TGTGCCTGGAGAGCGGGATACACAGATACGCAGTATTTT
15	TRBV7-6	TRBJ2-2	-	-	CASSSLDSFTGELFF	TGTGCCAGCAGCTCCCTGGATTCTTTCACCGGGGAGCTGTTTTTT
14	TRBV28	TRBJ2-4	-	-	CASTPLANQNIQYF	TGTGCCAGCACTCCACTAGCTAACCAAAACATTCAGTACTTC
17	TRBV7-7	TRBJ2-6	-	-	CASSFGPPPPGANVLTF	TGTGCTAGCAGCTTTGGACCACCCCCGCCCGGGGCCAACGTCCTGACTTTC
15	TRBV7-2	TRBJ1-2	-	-	CASSTRQELNYGYTF	TGTGCCAGCAGCACCAGACAAGAACTTAACTATGGCTACACCTTC
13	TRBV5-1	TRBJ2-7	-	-	CASSPGTEGEQYF	TGCGCCAGCAGCCCCGGGACGGAAGGCGAGCAGTACTTC
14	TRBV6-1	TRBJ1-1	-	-	CASSELATNTEAFF	TGTGCCAGCAGTGAACTGGCCACCAACACTGAAGCTTTCTTT
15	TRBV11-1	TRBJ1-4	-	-	CASSLYAAVEEKLFF	TGTGCCAGCAGCTTATATGCGGCGGTGGAAGAAAAACTGTTTTTT
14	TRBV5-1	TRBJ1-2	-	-	CASSLGHSNVHYTF	TGCGCCAGCAGCTTGGGACACTCTAACGTGCACTACACCTTC